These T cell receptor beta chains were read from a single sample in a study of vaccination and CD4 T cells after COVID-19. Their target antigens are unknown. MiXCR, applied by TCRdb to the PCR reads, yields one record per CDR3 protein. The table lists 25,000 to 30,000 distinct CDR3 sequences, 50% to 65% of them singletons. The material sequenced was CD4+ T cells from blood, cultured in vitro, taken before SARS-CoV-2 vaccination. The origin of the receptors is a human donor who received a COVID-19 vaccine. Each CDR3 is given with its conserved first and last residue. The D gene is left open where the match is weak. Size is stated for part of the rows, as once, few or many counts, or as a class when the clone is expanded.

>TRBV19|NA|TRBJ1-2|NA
TGTGCCAGTAGTAGGGATACCTATGGCTACACCTTC
CASSRDTYGYTF
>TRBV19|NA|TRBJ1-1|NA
TGTGCCAGTAGTATTCGGGGGAACGACAGGAACACTGAAGCTTTCTTT
CASSIRGNDRNTEAFF
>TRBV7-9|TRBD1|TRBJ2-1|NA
TGTGCCGGCAGCCCGCGACAGGGAACCTACAATGAGCAGTTCTTC
CAGSPRQGTYNEQFF
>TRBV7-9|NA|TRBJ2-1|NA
TGTGCCAGCAGCTTCTACAGGGACAATGAGCAGTTCTTC
CASSFYRDNEQFF
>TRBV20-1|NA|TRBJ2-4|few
TGCAGTGCTAGAGGCCGGGGCGGGGGCCCGTCAAACATTCAGTACTTC
CSARGRGGGPSNIQYF
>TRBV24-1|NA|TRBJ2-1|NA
TGTGCCACCAGTGATCCAGACACTAACAATGAGCAGTTCTTC
CATSDPDTNNEQFF
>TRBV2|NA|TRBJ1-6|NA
TGTGCCAGCAGTGAATCCCCCACGGGGATCTATAATTCACCCCTCCACTTT
CASSESPTGIYNSPLHF
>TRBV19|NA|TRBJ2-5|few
TGTGCCAGTAGTATAGCTCCCCGGGAGACCCAGTACTTC
CASSIAPRETQYF
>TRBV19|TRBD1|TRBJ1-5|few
TGTGCCAGTAGTATAGGGCAGGGACAGGGGGCGCGGACCCGTTATCAATCCCAGCATTTT
CASSIGQGQGARTRYQSQHF
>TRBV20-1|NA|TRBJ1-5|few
TGCAGTGCTAGATCGGCGGGCGGAATCGATCAGCCCCAGCATTTT
CSARSAGGIDQPQHF
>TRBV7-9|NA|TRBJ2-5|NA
TGTGCCAGCAGCTTGCGCGGAGGGACCCAGTACTTC
CASSLRGGTQYF
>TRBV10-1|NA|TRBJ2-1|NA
TGCGCCAGCAGTGAGTCGATTACGGGAATTTATTTC
CASSESITGIYF
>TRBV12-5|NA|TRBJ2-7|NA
TGTGCTAGTGGCCCTAGGGCAGGGGCCTACGAGCAGTACTTC
CASGPRAGAYEQYF
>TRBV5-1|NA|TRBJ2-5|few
TGCGCCAGCAGCTTGGACCAAGAGACCCAGTACTTC
CASSLDQETQYF
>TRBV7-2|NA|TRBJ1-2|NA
TGTGCCAGCAGCTTACACCCTTCAGTCCAAGGACAGTTAATTAACTATGGCTACACCTTC
CASSLHPSVQGQLINYGYTF
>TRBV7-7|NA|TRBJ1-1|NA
TGTGCCAGCAGCCCTGACCGGTACACTGAAGCTTTCTTT
CASSPDRYTEAFF
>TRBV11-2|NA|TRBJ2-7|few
TGTGCCAGCAGCTTAGTTATGTCAGGGGACGAGCAGTACTTC
CASSLVMSGDEQYF
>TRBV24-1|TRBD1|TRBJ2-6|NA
TGTGCCACCAGTGACGGACAGGCCTCTGGGGCCAACGTCCTGACTTTC
CATSDGQASGANVLTF
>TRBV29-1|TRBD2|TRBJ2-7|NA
TGCAGCGTTGATGGCGGGGGCGAGCAGTACTTC
CSVDGGGEQYF
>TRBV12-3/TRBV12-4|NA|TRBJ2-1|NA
TGTGCCAGCAGTTATTATGGGGGCAGGGGACGCTACAATGAGCAGTTCTTC
CASSYYGGRGRYNEQFF
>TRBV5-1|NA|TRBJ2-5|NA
TGCGCCAGCAGCCCCACGAGGGTAGGAGAGACCCAGTACTTC
CASSPTRVGETQYF
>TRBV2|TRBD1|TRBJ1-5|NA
TGTGCCAGCAGTGTGACAGGGGAGGGCAATCAGCCCCAGCATTTT
CASSVTGEGNQPQHF
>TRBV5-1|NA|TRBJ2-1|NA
TGCGCCAGCAGCCCCCGGACAGCCTACAATGAGCAGTTCTTC
CASSPRTAYNEQFF
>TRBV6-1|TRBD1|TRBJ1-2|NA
TGTGCCAGCCAGGACAGGCCATTTAACTATGGCTACACCTTC
CASQDRPFNYGYTF
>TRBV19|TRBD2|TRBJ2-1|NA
TGTGCCAGTAGTACAATGACTAGCGGGGGGGCCTACAATGAGCAGTTCTTC
CASSTMTSGGAYNEQFF
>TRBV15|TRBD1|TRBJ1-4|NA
TGTGCCACCAGCACCGCCGCCGGGACAGGAGAAAAACTGTTTTTT
CATSTAAGTGEKLFF
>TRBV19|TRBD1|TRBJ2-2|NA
TGTGCCAGCCGAACAGGGGGCAGGGACACCGGGGAGCTGTTTTTT
CASRTGGRDTGELFF
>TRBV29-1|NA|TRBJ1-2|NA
TGCAGCGTTTTCTACGGGGCAGGCTATGGCTACACCTTC
CSVFYGAGYGYTF
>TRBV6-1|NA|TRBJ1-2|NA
TGTGCCAGCAGGGTAGGACGGCCCCACTATGGCTACACCTTC
CASRVGRPHYGYTF
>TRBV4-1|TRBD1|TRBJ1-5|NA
TGCGCCAGCAGCCAAGAGGGACAGGGTAATAACCAGCCCCAGCATTTT
CASSQEGQGNNQPQHF
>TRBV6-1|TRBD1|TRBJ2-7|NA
TGTGCCAGCATCTTGCACGGGACAGGGTCCTACGAGCAGTACTTC
CASILHGTGSYEQYF
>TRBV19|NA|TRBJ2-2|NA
TGTGCCAGTACCCGGGACTTAAACACCGGGGAGCTGTTTTTT
CASTRDLNTGELFF
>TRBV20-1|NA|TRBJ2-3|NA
TGCAGTGCTAGAGATGGGGGAGTGCCAGGTACGCAGTATTTT
CSARDGGVPGTQYF
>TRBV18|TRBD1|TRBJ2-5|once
TGTGCCAGCTCACCCTTACAGGGGGAAGAGACCCAGTACTTC
CASSPLQGEETQYF
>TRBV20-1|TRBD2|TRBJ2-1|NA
TGCAGTGCCGGAAAGGGGGCTAGCGGGGGCGAGAATGAGCAGTTCTTC
CSAGKGASGGENEQFF
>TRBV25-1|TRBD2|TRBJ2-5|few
TGTGCCAGCAGTGACCCTAGCGGGGGGTATGAGACCCAGTACTTC
CASSDPSGGYETQYF
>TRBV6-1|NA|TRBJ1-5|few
TGTGCCAGCAGTCACAGGGACTCGTCCAATCAGCCCCAGCATTTT
CASSHRDSSNQPQHF
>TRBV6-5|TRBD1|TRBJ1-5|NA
TGTGCCAGCAGTGAACTAGCAGGGGGCGGCAATCAGCCCCAGCATTTT
CASSELAGGGNQPQHF
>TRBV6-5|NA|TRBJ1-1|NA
TGTGCCAGCAGTTACTCACCCGTCGCAGAAGCTTTCTTT
CASSYSPVAEAFF
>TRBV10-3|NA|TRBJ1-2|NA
TGTGCCATCAGTGAGAAGTCCCAGTCTCGGGGCTACACCTTC
CAISEKSQSRGYTF
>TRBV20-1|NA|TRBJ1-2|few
TGCAGTGTTCCCACAACAGGGAACTATGGCTACACCTTC
CSVPTTGNYGYTF